One sample yielded the 26 T cell receptor beta chains listed below, sequenced in a study of cytomegalovirus exposure and HLA in healthy donors. Primers for the PCR totalled 60 Vbeta and 13 Jbeta. Assay: immunoSEQ multiplex PCR; the TCRdb copy retains only in-frame clones and omits some. This table has 150,000 to 250,000 clones, around 79% appearing once. Material: PBMCs. These TCRs come from a woman under 40 in good health and CMV-seropositive.

This sequence joins TRBV29-1 and TRBJ1-5, with 8 bases that match TRBD1. There are 13 residues in the CDR3. The V and J ends lost 7 bases and 7 bases, in that order; junction bases with no gene match: 9. CDR1 and CDR2 (germline): SQVTM, ANQGSEA. The CDR3 protein is CSAADRAGQPQHF. CDR3 sequence (DNA): TGCAGCGCCGCGGACAGGGCAGGGCAGCCCCAGCATTTT.

V usage is TRBV11-2 and J usage is TRBJ2-1, with D possibly being TRBD2 (6 bases). The CDR3 contains 14 residues. Germline V gives CDR1 SGHAT, CDR2 FQNNGV. Trimming cost V 3 bases and J 3 bases, with 9 bases left between them. The CDR3 DNA sequence: TGTGCCAGCAGCTTCGGCGGGATCTACAATGAGCAGTTCTTC. Its translation: CASSFGGIYNEQFF.

J is TRBJ2-1 and V is TRBV10-3; no definite D call. Germline V CDR1 and CDR2: ENHRY, SYGVKD. The CDR3 runs 14 residues. Trimming shortened V by 1 base and J by 6 bases, and 10 bases separated the two germline ends. The CDR3 reads CAISEFVETNEQFF. CDR3 sequence (DNA): TGTGCCATCAGTGAGTTCGTGGAGACCAATGAGCAGTTCTTC.

This clone turned up a few times. The V and J genes are TRBV18 and TRBJ2-1; 13 bases fit TRBD2. The CDR3 is 16 residues long. Per germline, CDR1 KGHSH and CDR2 LQKENI. Trimming removed 3 bases from V and 7 bases from J; junction bases left unmatched: 6. CDR3 DNA: TGTGCCAGCTCACCTACGACTAGCGGGAGGCGAAATGAGCAGTTCTTC. It encodes CASSPTTSGRRNEQFF.

This clone has just a few counts. This sequence joins TRBV6-5 and TRBJ2-1; possible D gene TRBD2, 6 bases. V was trimmed by 6 bases and J by 10 bases, leaving 10 bases between them. CDR3 length: 11 residues. Germline-derived CDR1 and CDR2 are MNHEY and SVGAGI. CDR3 residues: CASRGTREQFF. In DNA, the CDR3 is TGTGCCAGCAGGGGGACTCGCGAGCAGTTCTTC.

The chain employs TRBV7-6 and TRBJ1-3, with D possibly TRBD1 on 6 matching bases. Germline V gene lookup returns CDR1 SGHVS and CDR2 FNYEAQ. The CDR3 spans 17 residues. V lost 5 bases and J lost 0, with 17 bases in between. The CDR3 loop reads CASSPRPGQLSGNTIYF. The CDR3 DNA reads TGTGCCAGCAGCCCCCGCCCGGGACAACTCTCTGGAAACACCATATATTTT. The whole variable domain, remainder taken from reference TRBV7-6 and TRBJ1-3, is GAGVSQSPRYKVTKRGQDVALRCDPISGHVSLYWYRQALGQGPEFLTYFNYEAQQDKSGLPNDRFSAERPEGSISTLTIQRTEQRDSAMYRCASSPRPGQLSGNTIYFGEGSWLTVV.

The genes are TRBV10-3 and TRBJ2-7, with 15 bases matching TRBD2. This CDR3 spans 16 amino acids. Trimming at V came to 6 bases and at J to 4 bases, leaving 7 bases not matched to a gene. Germline assignment: CDR1 ENHRY and CDR2 SYGVKD. Here the CDR3 DNA reads TGTGCCATCAGCAGACCGGGACTAGCGGGAGGATACGAGCAGTACTTC. This gives the protein CAISRPGLAGGYEQYF.

This clone was found once. The chain couples TRBV11-2 to TRBJ2-7, with 10 nucleotides matching TRBD1. Germline loops: CDR1 SGHAT, CDR2 FQNNGV. V lost 1 base, J lost 2 bases, and 2 bases stayed unmatched. The CDR3 is made up of 15 amino acids. The CDR3 loop reads CASSLAGTGAYEQYF. The DNA of the CDR3 is TGTGCCAGCAGCTTAGCAGGGACAGGGGCCTACGAGCAGTACTTC.

This chain connects TRBV4-3 to TRBJ2-7, with 14 bases aligning to TRBD2. The V segment lost 3 bases and the J segment 3 bases; nucleotides outside the gene matches: 1. Germline V CDR1 and CDR2: LGHNA, YSLEER. The CDR3 runs to 15 residues. CDR3 bases: TGCGCCAGCAGCCAGGGGACTAGCGGGGGCTACGAGCAGTACTTC. Protein sequence: CASSQGTSGGYEQYF.

The gene calls are TRBV5-1 and TRBJ2-3; TRBD2 matches 9 bases. J lost 4 bases, V lost 0 bases, and 3 bases had no gene match. The CDR3 sequence is 15 residues long. Germline lookup yields CDR1 SGHRS and CDR2 YFSETQ. CDR3 bases: TGCGCCAGCAGCTTGGGACTAGCGGTTGCAGATACGCAGTATTTT. This gives the protein CASSLGLAVADTQYF.

V usage is TRBV2 and J usage is TRBJ1-4; 7 bases match TRBD1. The V gene's germline CDR1 is SNHLY and CDR2 FYNNEI. CDR3 length: 17 amino acids. V gave up 4 bases and J gave up 7 bases; unmatched junction bases: 15. CDR3 in DNA: TGTGCCAGCAGTGCCGGGACAGCGACTGGTAATAGTGAAAAACTGTTTTTT. Protein: CASSAGTATGNSEKLFF.

The chain recombines TRBV9 with TRBJ2-5; the match to TRBD1 covers 9 bases. Germline-derived CDR1 and CDR2 are SGDLS and YYNGEE. This CDR3 is built from 16 residues. V lost 2 bases, J lost 4 bases, and 9 bases stayed unmatched. The CDR3 DNA is TGTGCCAGCAGCGTCGCGGGACAGGGCGTAGGAGAGACCCAGTACTTC. Amino acids: CASSVAGQGVGETQYF. Filled out from reference TRBV9 and TRBJ2-5, the complete variable domain reads DSGVTQTPKHLITATGQRVTLRCSPRSGDLSVYWYQQSLDQGLQFLIQYYNGEERAKGNILERFSAQQFPDLHSELNLSSLELGDSALYFCASSVAGQGVGETQYFGPGTRLLVL.

This clone was seen once. The genes are TRBV14 and TRBJ1-6, with D possibly being TRBD1 (6 bases). This CDR3 has 14 amino acids. Trimming took off 4 bases at V and 7 bases at J, with 11 bases between the two ends. The V gene's germline CDR1 is SGHDN and CDR2 FVKESK. This chain's CDR3 is CASSPTGYNSPLHF. CDR3 DNA: TGTGCCAGCAGCCCTACAGGGTACAATTCACCCCTCCACTTT.

There are a few counts of this clone. The gene calls are TRBV2 and TRBJ1-2, with 9 bases aligning to TRBD1. Germline lookup yields CDR1 SNHLY and CDR2 FYNNEI. V lost 5 bases to trimming and J lost 7 bases; unmatched junction nucleotides: 8. The CDR3 consists of 14 residues. CDR3 DNA: TGTGCCAGCAGTTCCCGCCGGGACAGGGTTGGCTACACCTTC. As protein: CASSSRRDRVGYTF.

The gene calls are TRBV5-6 and TRBJ2-7, with TRBD2 matching 10 bases. Per the germline V gene, CDR1 is SGHDT and CDR2 is YYEEEE. V shed 3 bases, J shed 3 bases, and the junction held 6 bases outside the gene matches. The CDR3 length is 15 residues. This CDR3 reads CASSWETSGFYEQYF. The CDR3 coding sequence is TGTGCCAGCAGCTGGGAGACTAGCGGGTTCTACGAGCAGTACTTC.

This clone has a handful of counts. This rearrangement joins TRBV20-1 to TRBJ1-1; D gene ambiguous. V lost 5 bases and J 5 bases, leaving 6 bases between the germline ends. This CDR3 comprises 10 residues. The germline V gene has CDR1 DFQATT and CDR2 SNEGSKA (reference sequence). The DNA for the CDR3 is TGCAGTGCTCAGAAGACTGAAGCTTTCTTT. It translates to CSAQKTEAFF.

The chain combines TRBV15 with TRBJ2-2; 9 bases align to TRBD2. The CDR3 spans 15 residues. V lost 1 base to trimming and J lost 7 bases; unmatched junction nucleotides: 4. Per germline, CDR1 LNHNV and CDR2 YYDKDF (reference sequence). CDR3 amino acids: CATSRGGTSFGELFF. CDR3 coding DNA: TGTGCCACCAGCAGAGGGGGGACTAGCTTCGGGGAGCTGTTTTTT.

The chain employs TRBV18 and TRBJ2-7; maybe TRBD2 (5 bases). With 5 bases removed from V and 3 bases from J, the gap between germline ends came to 14 bases. The V gene's germline CDR1 is KGHSH and CDR2 LQKENI. The length of the CDR3 is 14 residues. The CDR3 region is CASSLTGVDYEQYF. CDR3 nucleotides: TGTGCCAGCTCATTGACCGGGGTCGACTACGAGCAGTACTTC.

The CDR3 bases are TGCGCCAGCAGGTCCGGGACAGCCAACTATGGCTACACCTTC. Translation gives CASRSGTANYGYTF. This chain joins TRBV5-1 and TRBJ1-2; 7 bases map to TRBD1. The CDR3 loop spans 14 amino acids. Trimming at V came to 5 bases and at J to 2 bases, leaving 6 bases not matched to a gene. The germline CDR1 and CDR2 sequences are SGHRS and YFSETQ.

The chain is built from TRBV7-7 and TRBJ2-3; D not certain. The CDR3 is 13 residues long. Looked up from germline, CDR1 is SSHAT and CDR2 is FNYEAQ (reference sequence). V was clipped by 4 bases and J by 4 bases, with 9 bases between them. CDR3 coding DNA: TGTGCCAGCAGCTCGTCGCCGGCAGATACGCAGTATTTT. Residues: CASSSSPADTQYF.

V usage is TRBV7-2 and J usage is TRBJ2-4; possibly TRBD2 for D (8 bases). The CDR3 covers 15 residues. Between the trimmed V and J ends, which lost 5 bases and 9 bases, there was a span of 20 bases. Germline V gene lookup returns CDR1 SGHTA and CDR2 FQGNSA. CDR3 coding DNA: TGTGCCAGCAGCCCAGGGGGAGCGGGAGCCGGCATTCAGTACTTC. Translation gives CASSPGGAGAGIQYF.

This chain joins TRBV7-2 and TRBJ1-1; D gene uncertain. The CDR3 totals 14 residues. Trimming stripped 2 bases from V and 7 bases from J, with 14 bases between. In germline, CDR1 is SGHTA, CDR2 FQGNSA. CDR3 in amino acids: CASSLFPAGNEAFF. DNA of the CDR3: TGTGCCAGCAGCTTATTCCCAGCGGGGAATGAAGCTTTCTTT. The complete variable domain, with remaining parts taken from reference TRBV7-2 and TRBJ1-1, reads GAGVSQSPSNKVTEKGKDVELRCDPISGHTALYWYRQSLGQGLEFLIYFQGNSAPDKSGLPSDRFSAERTGGSVSTLTIQRTQQEDSAVYLCASSLFPAGNEAFFGQGTRLTVV.

The rearrangement joins TRBV27 to TRBJ2-1, with TRBD1 identical over 7 bases. Germline CDR1 MNHEY, CDR2 SMNVEV (reference sequence). The CDR3 runs to 14 residues. V lost 5 bases, J lost 3 bases, and 4 bases stayed unmatched. For the CDR3, the DNA is TGTGCCAGCAGTGACGGACAGGACTACAATGAGCAGTTCTTC. This encodes CASSDGQDYNEQFF.

The V and J genes are TRBV11-2 and TRBJ2-2; perhaps TRBD2 as D (7 bases). Germline CDR1 is SGHAT and CDR2 is FQNNGV. Trimming removed 4 bases at V and 4 bases at J, with 19 bases between. The CDR3 contains 17 residues. CDR3 protein: CASSWGGQRDFTGELFF. The CDR3 coding sequence is TGTGCCAGCAGCTGGGGGGGGCAGCGGGATTTCACCGGGGAGCTGTTTTTT.

The chain is built from TRBV15 and TRBJ1-1, with D tentatively TRBD1 (6 bases). V gave up 2 bases and J gave up 4 bases, with 11 bases separating them. Germline V lookup: CDR1 LNHNV, CDR2 YYDKDF (reference sequence). CDR3 length: 14 amino acids. As DNA, the CDR3 is TGTGCCACCAGCAGAAAACAGGGCCTCACTGAAGCTTTCTTT. Translation: CATSRKQGLTEAFF.

The rearrangement joins TRBV9 to TRBJ1-2, with D possibly matching TRBD1 (6 bases). CDR3 size: 17 residues. The V end lost 2 bases, the J end lost 4 bases, and 21 bases lay between the germline ends. CDR1 is SGDLS, CDR2 YYNGEE, per germline. In nucleotides, the CDR3 is TGTGCCAGCAGCGTCGACCGGGACAACTACGGTTTCTATGGCTACACCTTC. This codes for CASSVDRDNYGFYGYTF.